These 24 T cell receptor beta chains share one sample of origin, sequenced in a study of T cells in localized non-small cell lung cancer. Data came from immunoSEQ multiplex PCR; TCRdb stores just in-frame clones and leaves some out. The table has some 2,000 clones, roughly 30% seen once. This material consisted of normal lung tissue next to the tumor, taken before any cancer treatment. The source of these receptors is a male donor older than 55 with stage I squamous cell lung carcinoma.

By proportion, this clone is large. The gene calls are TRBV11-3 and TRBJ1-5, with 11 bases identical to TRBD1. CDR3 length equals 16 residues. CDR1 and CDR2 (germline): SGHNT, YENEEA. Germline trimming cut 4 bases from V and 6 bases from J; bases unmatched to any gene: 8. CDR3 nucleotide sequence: TGTGCCAGCAGCTCTACCGGGACAGGGGGATTTCAGCCCCAGCATTTT. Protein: CASSSTGTGGFQPQHF.

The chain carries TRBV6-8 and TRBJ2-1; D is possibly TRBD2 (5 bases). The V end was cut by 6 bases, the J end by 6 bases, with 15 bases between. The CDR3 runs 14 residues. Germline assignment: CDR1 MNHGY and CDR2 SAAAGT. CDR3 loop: CASSLGLVGNEQFF. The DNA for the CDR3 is TGTGCCAGCAGCCTCGGACTGGTGGGCAATGAGCAGTTCTTC.

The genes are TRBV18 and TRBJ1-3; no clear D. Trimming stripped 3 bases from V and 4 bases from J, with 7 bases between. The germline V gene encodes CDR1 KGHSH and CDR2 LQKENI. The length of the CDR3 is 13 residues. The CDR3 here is CASSPTRGNTIYF. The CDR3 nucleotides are TGTGCCAGCTCACCGACACGAGGAAACACCATATATTTT.

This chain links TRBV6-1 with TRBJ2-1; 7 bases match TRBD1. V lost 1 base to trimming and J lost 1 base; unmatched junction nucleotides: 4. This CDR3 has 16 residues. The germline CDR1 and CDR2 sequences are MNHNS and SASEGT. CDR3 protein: CASSEGTGNSYNEQFF. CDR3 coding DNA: TGTGCCAGCAGTGAAGGGACAGGTAATTCCTACAATGAGCAGTTCTTC.

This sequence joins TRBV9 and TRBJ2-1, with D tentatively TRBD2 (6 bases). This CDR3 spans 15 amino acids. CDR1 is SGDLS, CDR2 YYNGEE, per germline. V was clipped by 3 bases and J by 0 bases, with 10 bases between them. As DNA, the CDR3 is TGTGCCAGCAGCGCCACTAGCACCTCCTACAATGAGCAGTTCTTC. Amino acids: CASSATSTSYNEQFF. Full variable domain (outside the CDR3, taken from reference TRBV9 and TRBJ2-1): DSGVTQTPKHLITATGQRVTLRCSPRSGDLSVYWYQQSLDQGLQFLIQYYNGEERAKGNILERFSAQQFPDLHSELNLSSLELGDSALYFCASSATSTSYNEQFFGPGTRLTVL.

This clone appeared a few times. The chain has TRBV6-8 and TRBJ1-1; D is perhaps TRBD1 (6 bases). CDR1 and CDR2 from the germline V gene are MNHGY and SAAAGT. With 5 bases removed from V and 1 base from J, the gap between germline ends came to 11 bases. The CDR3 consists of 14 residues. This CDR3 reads CASSPSQGNTEAFF. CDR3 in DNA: TGTGCCAGCAGTCCTTCACAGGGGAACACTGAAGCTTTCTTT.

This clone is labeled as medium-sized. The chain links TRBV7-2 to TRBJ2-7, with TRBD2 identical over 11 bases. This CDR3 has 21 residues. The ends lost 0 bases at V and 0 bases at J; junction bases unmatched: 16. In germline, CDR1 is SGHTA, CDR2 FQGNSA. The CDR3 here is CASSLAHRGRLAGPSSYEQYF. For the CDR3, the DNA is TGTGCCAGCAGCTTAGCCCACAGGGGGCGACTAGCGGGACCCAGCTCCTACGAGCAGTACTTC.

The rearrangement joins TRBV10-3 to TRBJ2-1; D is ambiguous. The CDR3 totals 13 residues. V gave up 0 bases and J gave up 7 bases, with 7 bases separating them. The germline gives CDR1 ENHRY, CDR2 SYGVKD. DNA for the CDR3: TGTGCCATCAGTGAGTCTCAAGAGAATGAGCAGTTCTTC. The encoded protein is CAISESQENEQFF.

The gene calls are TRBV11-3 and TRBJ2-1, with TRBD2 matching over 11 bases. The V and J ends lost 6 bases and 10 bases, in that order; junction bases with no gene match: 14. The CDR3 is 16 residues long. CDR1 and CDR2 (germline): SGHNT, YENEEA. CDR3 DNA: TGTGCCAGCAGTTTTTGGACTAGCGGGCGGCATGAAGAGCAGTTCTTC. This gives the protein CASSFWTSGRHEEQFF.

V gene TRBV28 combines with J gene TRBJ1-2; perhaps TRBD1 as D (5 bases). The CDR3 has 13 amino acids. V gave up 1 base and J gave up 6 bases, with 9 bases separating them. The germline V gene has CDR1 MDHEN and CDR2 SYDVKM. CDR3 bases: TGTGCCAGCAGTTTATCGGCAGGGAATGGCTACACCTTC. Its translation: CASSLSAGNGYTF.

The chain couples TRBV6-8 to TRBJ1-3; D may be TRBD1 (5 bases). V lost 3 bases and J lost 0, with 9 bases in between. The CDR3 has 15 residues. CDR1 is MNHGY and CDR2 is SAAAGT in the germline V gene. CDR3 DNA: TGTGCCAGCAGTTATCGACAGCTCTCTGGAAACACCATATATTTT. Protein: CASSYRQLSGNTIYF.

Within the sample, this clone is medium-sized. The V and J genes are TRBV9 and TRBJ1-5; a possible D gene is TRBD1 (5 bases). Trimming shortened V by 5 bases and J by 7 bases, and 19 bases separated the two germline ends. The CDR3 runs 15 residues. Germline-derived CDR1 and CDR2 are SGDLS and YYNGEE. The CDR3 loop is CASSEEGTGLQPQHF. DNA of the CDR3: TGTGCCAGCAGTGAAGAGGGCACAGGTTTGCAGCCCCAGCATTTT.

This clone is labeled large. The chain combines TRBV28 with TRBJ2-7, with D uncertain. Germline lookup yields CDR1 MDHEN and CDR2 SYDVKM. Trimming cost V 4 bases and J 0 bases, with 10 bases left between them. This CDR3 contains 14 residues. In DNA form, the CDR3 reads TGTGCCAGCAGTTCCCCGCCCCCCTCCTACGAGCAGTACTTC. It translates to CASSSPPPSYEQYF.

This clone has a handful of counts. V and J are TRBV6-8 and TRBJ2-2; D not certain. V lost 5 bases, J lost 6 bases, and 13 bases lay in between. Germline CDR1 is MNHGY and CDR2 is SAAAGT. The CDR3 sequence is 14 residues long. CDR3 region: CASSRTWGAGELFF. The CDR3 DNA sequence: TGTGCCAGCAGTAGGACCTGGGGTGCCGGGGAGCTGTTTTTT.

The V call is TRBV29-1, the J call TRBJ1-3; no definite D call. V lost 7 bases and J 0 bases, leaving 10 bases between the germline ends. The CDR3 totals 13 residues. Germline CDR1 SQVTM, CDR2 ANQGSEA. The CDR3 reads CSAHSRSGNTIYF. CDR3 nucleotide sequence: TGCAGCGCCCACAGCCGCTCTGGAAACACCATATATTTT.

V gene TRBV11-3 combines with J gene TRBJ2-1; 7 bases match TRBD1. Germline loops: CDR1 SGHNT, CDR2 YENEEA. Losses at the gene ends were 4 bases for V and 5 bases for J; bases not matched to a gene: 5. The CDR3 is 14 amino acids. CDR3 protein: CASSSRQGNNEQFF. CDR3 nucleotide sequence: TGTGCCAGCAGCTCTCGACAGGGTAACAATGAGCAGTTCTTC.

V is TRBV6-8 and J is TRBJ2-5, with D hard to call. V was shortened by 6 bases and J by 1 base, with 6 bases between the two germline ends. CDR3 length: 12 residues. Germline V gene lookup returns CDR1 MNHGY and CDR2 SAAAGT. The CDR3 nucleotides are TGTGCCAGCAGACGGGCCCAAGAGACCCAGTACTTC. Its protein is CASRRAQETQYF.

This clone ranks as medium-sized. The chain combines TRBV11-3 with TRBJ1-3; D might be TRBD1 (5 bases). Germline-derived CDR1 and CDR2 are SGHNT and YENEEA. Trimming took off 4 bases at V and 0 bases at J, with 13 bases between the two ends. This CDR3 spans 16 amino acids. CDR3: CASSSGPGFSGNTIYF. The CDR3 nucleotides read TGTGCCAGCAGCTCGGGGCCGGGCTTCTCTGGAAACACCATATATTTT.

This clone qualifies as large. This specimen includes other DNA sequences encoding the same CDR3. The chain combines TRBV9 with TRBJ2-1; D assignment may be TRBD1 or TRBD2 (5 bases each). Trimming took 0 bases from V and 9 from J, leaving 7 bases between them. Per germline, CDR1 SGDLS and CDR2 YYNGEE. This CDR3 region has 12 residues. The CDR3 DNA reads TGTGCCAGCAGCGTAGACGGGGCTGAGCAGTTCTTC. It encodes CASSVDGAEQFF.

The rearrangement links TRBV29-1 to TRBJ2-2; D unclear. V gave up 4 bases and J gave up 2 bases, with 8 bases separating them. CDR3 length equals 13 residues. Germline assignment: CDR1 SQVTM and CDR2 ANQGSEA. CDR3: CSVGAPNTGELFF. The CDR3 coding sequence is TGCAGCGTTGGTGCACCAAACACCGGGGAGCTGTTTTTT.

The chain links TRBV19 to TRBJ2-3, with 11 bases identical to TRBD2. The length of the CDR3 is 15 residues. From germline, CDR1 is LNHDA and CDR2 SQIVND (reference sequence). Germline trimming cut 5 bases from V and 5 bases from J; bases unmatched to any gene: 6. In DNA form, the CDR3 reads TGTGCCAGTAGTCCACAGCTAGCGGGAGGAGATACGCAGTATTTT. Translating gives CASSPQLAGGDTQYF.

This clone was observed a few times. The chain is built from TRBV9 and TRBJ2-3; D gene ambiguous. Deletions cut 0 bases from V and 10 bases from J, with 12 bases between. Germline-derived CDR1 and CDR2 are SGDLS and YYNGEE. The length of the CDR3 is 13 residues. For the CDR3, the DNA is TGTGCCAGCAGCGTAGTCAGTTTACAGCCGCAGTATTTT. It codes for CASSVVSLQPQYF.

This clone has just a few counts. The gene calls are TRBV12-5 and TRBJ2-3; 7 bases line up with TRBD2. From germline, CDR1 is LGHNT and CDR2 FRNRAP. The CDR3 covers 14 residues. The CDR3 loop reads CASTLSSGEDTQYF. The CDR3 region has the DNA TGTGCCAGCACTCTATCTAGCGGAGAAGATACGCAGTATTTT.

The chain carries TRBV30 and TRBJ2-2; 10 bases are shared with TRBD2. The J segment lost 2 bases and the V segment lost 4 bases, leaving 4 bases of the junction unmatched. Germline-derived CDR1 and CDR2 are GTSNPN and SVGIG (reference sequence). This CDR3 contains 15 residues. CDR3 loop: CAWTQLAGNTGELFF. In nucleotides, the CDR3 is TGTGCCTGGACCCAACTAGCGGGAAACACCGGGGAGCTGTTTTTT.